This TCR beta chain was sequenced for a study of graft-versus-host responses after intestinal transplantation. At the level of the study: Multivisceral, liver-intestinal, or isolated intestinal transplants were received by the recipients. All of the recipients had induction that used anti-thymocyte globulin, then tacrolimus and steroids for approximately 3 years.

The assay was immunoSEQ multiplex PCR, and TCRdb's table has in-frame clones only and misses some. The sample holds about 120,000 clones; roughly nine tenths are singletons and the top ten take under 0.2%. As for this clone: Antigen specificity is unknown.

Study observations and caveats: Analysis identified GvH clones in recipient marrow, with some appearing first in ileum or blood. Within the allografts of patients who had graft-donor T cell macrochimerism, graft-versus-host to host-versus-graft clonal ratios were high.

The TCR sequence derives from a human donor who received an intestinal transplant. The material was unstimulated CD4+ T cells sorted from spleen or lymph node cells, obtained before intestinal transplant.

The CDR3: CASSLGQANTGELFF. The CDR3 DNA follows: TGTGCCAGCAGCTTAGGACAGGCGAACACCGGGGAGCTGTTTTTT. The V gene is TRBV11-2, the J gene TRBJ2-2; D may be TRBD1 (6 bases). Per the germline V gene, CDR1 is SGHAT and CDR2 is FQNNGV. The V gene lost 1 base and the J gene lost 0 bases, with 6 bases spanning the gap. CDR3 length: 15 residues.